What follows are 30 T cell receptor beta chains derived from one specimen sequenced in a study of blood T cells in healthy people across ages (dated by TCRdb to between 2014 and 2017). Receptor amplification or capture employed 5' RACE. Sequencing used an Illumina HiSeq 2500. A second PCR of roughly 6 to 11 cycles was run with a J-beta primer mix and a sample-barcoded 5' primer. TCRdb reran the public reads through fastp at Q25 and MiXCR, keeping productive beta chains. Rows with one shared CDR3 protein collapse into an entry with the most common genes and DNA. The sample table holds hundreds of thousands of distinct CDR3 sequences, of which approximately 60% were seen once. Jointly, the top ten make up roughly 25% of the sample. Material: blood. These receptors all come from a man aged 35-49 years in good health.

The gene calls are TRBV5-4 and TRBJ1-1; D is perhaps TRBD1 (5 bases). The CDR3 extends over 15 amino acids. V was clipped by 1 base and J by 4 bases, with 14 bases between them. Germline CDR1 is SGHNT and CDR2 is YYREEE (reference sequence). The CDR3 coding sequence is TGTGCCAGCAGCTTGCATCCAGGGCTGGGCACTGAAGCTTTCTTT. Translation gives CASSLHPGLGTEAFF. The whole variable domain, filled in from reference TRBV5-4 and TRBJ1-1, reads ETGVTQSPTHLIKTRGQQVTLRCSSQSGHNTVSWYQQALGQGPQFIFQYYREEENGRGNFPPRFSGLQFPNYSSELNVNALELDDSALYLCASSLHPGLGTEAFFGQGTRLTVV.

The genes are TRBV6-4 and TRBJ2-1; 8 positions agree with TRBD2. CDR1 MRHNA and CDR2 SNTAGT come from the germline V gene. The length of the CDR3 is 15 residues. Trimming at V came to 4 bases and at J to 3 bases, leaving 5 bases not matched to a gene. CDR3 sequence (DNA): TGTGCCAGCAGTGTTATGAGCGGGAGCTACAATGAGCAGTTCTTC. Amino acids: CASSVMSGSYNEQFF.

Only a few counts were recorded for this clonotype. This chain uses TRBV10-3 with TRBJ2-1; no clear D gene. The germline CDR1 and CDR2 sequences are ENHRY and SYGVKD. CDR3 length: 13 residues. Trimming took 7 bases from V and 5 from J, leaving 12 bases between them. The CDR3 spells CAITPEANNEQFF. As DNA, the CDR3 is TGTGCCATCACCCCGGAAGCGAACAATGAGCAGTTCTTC.

The J gene is TRBJ2-1, the V gene TRBV6-1; 9 nucleotides line up with TRBD1. The CDR3 runs 19 residues. Per the germline V gene, CDR1 is MNHNS and CDR2 is SASEGT. Trimming at V came to 6 bases and at J to 2 bases, leaving 17 bases not matched to a gene. CDR3 DNA sequence: TGTGCCAGCAGGGTTACCTTGGAATTACAGGGGGCAACCTACAATGAGCAGTTCTTC. It is translated as CASRVTLELQGATYNEQFF.

This clonotype has ten or more counts. The chain uses TRBV3-1 and TRBJ2-6; D unresolved. V lost 4 bases to trimming and J lost 3 bases, with 10 bases between them. CDR3 size: 15 residues. Per the germline V gene, CDR1 is LGHDT and CDR2 is YNNKEL (reference sequence). CDR3 amino acids: CASSPFLSGANVLTF. In DNA form, the CDR3 reads TGTGCCAGCAGCCCCTTTTTGAGTGGGGCCAACGTCCTGACTTTC.

The chain joins TRBV5-1 to TRBJ2-3, with 7 bases matching TRBD1. The V gene end was trimmed by 4 bases and the J gene end by 2 bases; junction bases not matched to a gene: 7. CDR3 length: 15 residues. From germline, CDR1 is SGHRS and CDR2 YFSETQ. CDR3 region: CASSPLTGPTDTQYF. CDR3 bases: TGCGCCAGCAGCCCCCTGACAGGGCCCACAGATACGCAGTATTTT. The variable domain in full, with the rest retrieved from reference TRBV5-1 and TRBJ2-3, is KAGVTQTPRYLIKTRGQQVTLSCSPISGHRSVSWYQQTPGQGLQFLFEYFSETQRNKGNFPGRFSGRQFSNSRSEMNVSTLELGDSALYLCASSPLTGPTDTQYFGPGTRLTVL.

This clonotype was counted ten times or more. A much larger clone lies a single base off, so this may be a read error. The V call is TRBV6-5, the J call TRBJ2-5, with 8 nucleotides matching TRBD2. V lost 6 bases, J lost 5 bases, and 8 bases stayed unmatched. CDR1 is MNHEY, CDR2 SVGAGI, per germline. This CDR3 has 14 residues. The CDR3 region has the DNA TGTGCCAGCAGGGCGGGGGGCTTGGGCGAGACCCAGTACTTC. This encodes CASRAGGLGETQYF.

J is TRBJ2-1 and V is TRBV20-1; 13 bases map to TRBD2. The CDR3 is made up of 14 amino acids. With 6 bases clipped from V and 5 bases from J, the junction kept 4 bases outside the gene matches. Per the germline V gene, CDR1 is DFQATT and CDR2 is SNEGSKA (reference sequence). This CDR3 is CSAQLAGGHNEQFF. Written as DNA, the CDR3 is TGCAGTGCACAACTAGCGGGGGGGCACAATGAGCAGTTCTTC.

This clonotype was found once. V usage is TRBV15 and J usage is TRBJ1-1, with D uncertain. V gave up 0 bases and J gave up 1 base, with 9 bases separating them. The CDR3 has 15 amino acids. Germline V gives CDR1 LNHNV, CDR2 YYDKDF (reference sequence). The CDR3 loop reads CATSRDFDENTEAFF. The CDR3, as DNA: TGTGCCACCAGCAGAGATTTCGACGAGAACACTGAAGCTTTCTTT.

This clonotype turned up a few times. The chain has TRBV6-2 or TRBV6-3 and TRBJ1-2; a possible D gene is TRBD1 (5 bases). The CDR3 loop spans 11 amino acids. The germline V and J ends were trimmed by 8 bases and 10 bases, with 14 bases remaining between them. Germline CDR1 and CDR2: MNHEY and SVGEGT. CDR3 bases: TGTGCCAGCCAATGGGGGAATGTCTACACCTTC. It encodes CASQWGNVYTF.

The sample holds a few counts of this clonotype. V gene TRBV9 combines with J gene TRBJ1-6; no firm D call. Germline loops: CDR1 SGDLS, CDR2 YYNGEE. Trimming removed 3 bases at V and 7 bases at J, with 5 bases between. The CDR3 totals 12 residues. The CDR3 is CASSGENSPLHF. CDR3 nucleotides: TGTGCCAGCAGCGGGGAAAATTCACCCCTCCACTTT. The variable domain in full, with the rest retrieved from reference TRBV9 and TRBJ1-6, is DSGVTQTPKHLITATGQRVTLRCSPRSGDLSVYWYQQSLDQGLQFLIQYYNGEERAKGNILERFSAQQFPDLHSELNLSSLELGDSALYFCASSGENSPLHFGNGTRLTVT.

J is TRBJ2-6 and V is TRBV28, with 8 nucleotides matching TRBD2. Trimming at V came to 6 bases and at J to 3 bases, leaving 10 bases not matched to a gene. CDR3 length: 17 residues. Germline CDR1 reads MDHEN; CDR2 reads SYDVKM. CDR3 sequence: CASRPGGGVGGANVLTF. DNA of the CDR3: TGTGCCAGCAGGCCCGGGGGGGGAGTAGGTGGGGCCAACGTCCTGACTTTC.

The chain joins TRBV24-1 to TRBJ2-1, with TRBD1 matching 11 bases. Germline V gives CDR1 KGHDR, CDR2 SFDVKD. V was pared by 3 bases and J by 10 bases, with 10 bases of the junction left unmatched. This CDR3 comprises 16 residues. The CDR3 here is CATSDRTGGRLGEQFF. The CDR3 DNA follows: TGTGCCACCAGTGATCGGACAGGGGGCAGATTAGGAGAGCAGTTCTTC.

The rearrangement uses TRBV6-6 and TRBJ2-7; 9 bases align to TRBD1. This CDR3 region has 15 residues. CDR1 and CDR2 from the germline V gene are MNHNY and SVGAGI (reference sequence). Trimming removed 6 bases from V and 4 bases from J; junction bases left unmatched: 10. The CDR3 coding sequence is TGTGCCAGCAGATCGGGGACAGGGAATTTGTACGAGCAGTACTTC. Translated, it gives CASRSGTGNLYEQYF.

This clonotype was detected once. The chain uses TRBV27 and TRBJ2-7, with 9 bases aligning to TRBD2. The CDR3 spans 20 residues. Losses at the gene ends were 5 bases for V and 1 base for J; bases not matched to a gene: 21. Germline V gene data show CDR1 as MNHEY and CDR2 as SMNVEV (reference sequence). CDR3 sequence (DNA): TGTGCCAGCAGTCGCCACCTGATCGGTGGGCGGGAGGGTGTGTCCTACGAGCAGTACTTC. This codes for CASSRHLIGGREGVSYEQYF.

CDR3 in amino acids: CSARSGISTDTQYF. The CDR3 coding sequence is TGCAGCGCACGTAGCGGGATAAGCACAGATACGCAGTATTTT. The chain employs TRBV29-1 and TRBJ2-3, with 8 bases lining up with TRBD2. The V segment lost 7 bases and the J segment 0 bases; nucleotides outside the gene matches: 6. The germline gives CDR1 SQVTM, CDR2 ANQGSEA. This CDR3 comprises 14 residues.

This chain links TRBV7-9 with TRBJ2-7; the D gene is possibly TRBD2 (5 bases). The DNA end is more similar to TRBJ2-5, so the J call may be wrong. Germline V gene lookup returns CDR1 SEHNR and CDR2 FQNEAQ (reference sequence). The CDR3 has 15 amino acids. CDR3 protein: CASSLVGPRGETQYF. The CDR3 DNA follows: TGTGCCAGCAGCTTAGTCGGCCCTAGAGGGGAGACCCAGTACTTC.

The rearrangement links TRBV4-3 to TRBJ2-1; 7 bases agree with TRBD1. The CDR3 is 14 amino acids. The trim removed 5 bases at V and 5 bases at J, leaving 6 bases unmatched. From germline, CDR1 is LGHNA and CDR2 YSLEER. Here the CDR3 DNA reads TGCGCCAGCAGCACCGGGACAGACAACAATGAGCAGTTCTTC. It yields the protein CASSTGTDNNEQFF.

This clonotype has more than one count but fewer than ten. The chain uses TRBV12-3 or TRBV12-4 and TRBJ2-1; D unclear. This CDR3 is 12 amino acids long. Between the trimmed V and J ends, which lost 2 bases and 6 bases, there was a span of 5 bases. CDR3 amino acids: CASSLLINEQFF. DNA for the CDR3: TGTGCCAGCAGTTTACTCATCAATGAGCAGTTCTTC.

This clonotype appeared once. The V and J genes are TRBV7-9 and TRBJ1-1; D remains ambiguous. The length of the CDR3 is 17 residues. CDR1 SEHNR and CDR2 FQNEAQ come from the germline V gene (reference sequence). Trimming cost V 4 bases and J 1 base, with 19 bases left between them. The CDR3 nucleotides read TGTGCCAGCAGCTCCTTAGCCCTCCCGGCGAGGAACACTGAAGCTTTCTTT. This encodes CASSSLALPARNTEAFF.

V gene TRBV5-1 combines with J gene TRBJ2-7; 9 bases are shared with TRBD1. The CDR3 spans 15 residues. Trimming removed 4 bases from V and 3 bases from J; junction bases left unmatched: 8. Germline V gene sequence: CDR1 SGHRS, CDR2 YFSETQ. CDR3 region: CASSREGTGSYEQYF. CDR3 nucleotide sequence: TGCGCCAGCAGCCGCGAGGGGACAGGGAGCTACGAGCAGTACTTC.

This clonotype has only a few counts. The genes are TRBV6-1 and TRBJ2-6; D remains ambiguous. Germline CDR1 MNHNS, CDR2 SASEGT. This CDR3 is 15 amino acids long. The ends were cut back, 6 bases at V and 1 base at J, with 10 bases in the middle. In DNA form, the CDR3 reads TGTGCCAGCAGCTCCACAAGATCTGGGGCCAACGTCCTGACTTTC. Amino acids: CASSSTRSGANVLTF.

The chain has TRBV12-3 or TRBV12-4 and TRBJ1-6; the match to TRBD1 covers 9 bases. CDR3 length: 14 amino acids. J lost 10 bases, V lost 6 bases, and 7 bases had no gene match. The CDR3 reads CASRAGTGISPLHF. DNA for the CDR3: TGTGCCAGCAGGGCCGGGACAGGGATCTCACCCCTCCACTTT.

This clonotype was picked up many times. The rearrangement uses TRBV6-5 and TRBJ2-3; D is unresolved. V was shortened by 6 bases and J by 3 bases, with 10 bases between the two germline ends. Germline CDR1 is MNHEY and CDR2 is SVGAGI. The CDR3 is made up of 13 amino acids. CDR3: CASRGLGTDTQYF. In nucleotides, the CDR3 is TGTGCCAGCAGGGGTTTGGGGACAGATACGCAGTATTTT.

This clonotype was found a few times. The rearrangement uses TRBV14 and TRBJ2-7, with 7 bases lining up with TRBD1. Unmatched junction bases numbered 13, after V lost 0 bases and J lost 2 bases. Germline CDR1 and CDR2: SGHDN and FVKESK. The CDR3 runs 18 residues. The CDR3 is CASSQDFSVTGPTYEQYF. The CDR3 DNA reads as TGTGCCAGCAGCCAAGATTTTTCGGTGACAGGGCCAACCTACGAGCAGTACTTC.

This clonotype was seen more than once but under ten times. The chain joins TRBV6-6 to TRBJ1-2; 7 nucleotides match TRBD1. Germline V gene data show CDR1 as MNHNY and CDR2 as SVGAGI (reference sequence). The CDR3 totals 12 residues. Trimming took 6 bases from V and 4 from J; bases not matched to a gene: 2. CDR3 in amino acids: CASRGTAYGYTF. CDR3 sequence (DNA): TGTGCCAGCAGGGGGACAGCCTATGGCTACACCTTC.

This sequence joins TRBV7-2 and TRBJ2-1; D call uncertain. Germline loops: CDR1 SGHTA, CDR2 FQGNSA. V was shortened by 2 bases and J by 6 bases, with 11 bases between the two germline ends. The CDR3 is 14 amino acids. The CDR3 region is CASSLLHSINEQFF. In DNA, the CDR3 is TGTGCCAGCAGCTTATTACACAGCATCAATGAGCAGTTCTTC.

The V call is TRBV6-5, the J call TRBJ1-1; D perhaps matches TRBD1 (6 bases). The CDR3 length is 13 residues. The germline gives CDR1 MNHEY, CDR2 SVGAGI. V was trimmed by 6 bases and J by 11 bases, leaving 19 bases between them. DNA of the CDR3: TGTGCCAGCAGACCCGGGACAAAGATTCGGGCTTTCTTT. Translated, it gives CASRPGTKIRAFF.

Remarks on this clonotype: At one of its ends the junction is not consistent with the germline gene, which may arise from a read error. The chain joins TRBV6-6 to TRBJ1-2; 7 nucleotides align to TRBD1. The V gene's germline CDR1 is MNHNY and CDR2 SVGAGI (reference sequence). This CDR3 region has 14 residues. DNA for the CDR3: TGTGCCAGCAGTGACTCAGGACAGGCCTCTGGCTACACCTTC. Translating gives CASSDSGQASGYTF.

This chain connects TRBV12-3 or TRBV12-4 to TRBJ2-3; a possible D gene is TRBD2 (6 bases). This CDR3 spans 17 amino acids. With 0 bases removed from V and 6 bases from J, the gap between germline ends came to 19 bases. CDR3 coding DNA: TGTGCCAGCAGTTTAGCAACGAGCGGGCCCCTGGGGGATACGCAGTATTTT. Translated, it gives CASSLATSGPLGDTQYF.